This TCR beta chain came from a study of spatial heterogeneity in lung cancer. Each CDR3 protein gets one entry after TCRdb re-called the 5' RACE reads with MiXCR. This sample has 30,000 to 45,000 distinct CDR3 sequences; roughly 7.2% occur once, and the top ten carry 29%. This clonotype showed up many times. The time point was: sample taken at primary tumor resection. The length of the CDR3 is 17 residues. J lost 6 bases, V lost 5 bases, and 13 bases had no gene match. Germline CDR1 SEHNR, CDR2 FQNEAQ (reference sequence). The TCR comes from a female donor with early-stage non-small cell lung cancer. This rearrangement joins TRBV7-9 to TRBJ2-1; 10 bases are shared with TRBD2. This specimen was PBMCs, taken at surgery. The CDR3 loop is CASSHRGAGGRRNEQFF. CDR3 bases: TGTGCCAGCAGCCACAGGGGAGCGGGAGGGCGACGCAATGAGCAGTTCTTC.